The source of this TCR beta chain is a study of metastatic and nonmetastatic thyroid tumors. Prior to thyroid surgery, none of the patients had received any treatment. This clone showed up just a few times. The junction departs from the called germline gene at one end, perhaps through a read error. The CDR3 extends over 12 amino acids. Germline CDR1 reads SEHNR; CDR2 reads FQNEAQ (reference sequence). TCRdb reanalyzed the PCR reads with MiXCR. The table shows about 29,000 clones, with 16% occurring only once. V is TRBV7-9 and J is TRBJ1-5; no reliable D call. Sequencing was performed on blood. This TCR was recovered from a female donor with papillary thyroid cancer or a benign thyroid nodule (not recorded which). Some clones in this sample may be carry-over from other donors' samples. The CDR3 DNA is TGTGCCAGCAGGTATAGCAATCAGACCCAGCACTTT. Its translation: CASRYSNQTQHF.